This T cell receptor beta chain was obtained from a study of shared clonotypes between healthy human individuals. Remarks on this clone: The antigen is undetermined.

As processed by the authors: Junction-only sequences without quality scores were provided by ImmunoSEQ, so filtering was different. The table came from immunoSEQ multiplex PCR; TCRdb's copy has only in-frame clones and leaves some out. From that table come the V and J calls and clone size; the DNA was used to work out D and trimming. The sample comprises roughly 110,000 clones, over 65% of which are singletons, and roughly a quarter rests with the top ten. Trimming pared 3 bases from V and 4 bases from J, leaving 7 bases between. The CDR3 is 12 residues long. Germline values: CDR1 LNHDA, CDR2 SQIVND (reference sequence). Notes on the study in general: Rarefaction showed sorted-subset sequencing was incomplete despite large depth. Naive subsets usually exceeded memory subsets in estimated richness.

The TCR comes from a woman in her twenties or thirties in good health. The chain recombines TRBV19 with TRBJ2-7; D possibly corresponds to TRBD2 (6 bases). The sequencing input was memory CD8+ T cells sorted from blood. Sample subset: CD45RO+ cells pooled with CCR7-negative TemRA cells. The CDR3 region has the DNA TGTGCCAGTAGTATTCGGGGGTACGAGCAGTACTTC. It yields the protein CASSIRGYEQYF.